This entry describes one TCR beta chain. The data were taken from a study of blood T cell repertoires in COVID-19. As for the study in general: PBMCs, B-cell-depleted T cells, or T cells provided the cDNA or gDNA that made up the material.

Using immunoSEQ multiplex PCR, the repertoire was profiled, and TCRdb retains in-frame clones only, with some absent. The sample yields 85,000 to 110,000 clones, 87% seen once. The CDR3 totals 15 residues. The germline gives CDR1 MGHRA, CDR2 YSYEKL. V shed 0 bases, J shed 7 bases, and the junction held 6 bases outside the gene matches. The sequence was obtained from a man aged 50-60 years in a cohort sampled during active COVID-19. Sequencing was carried out using peripheral blood. The V call is TRBV4-1, the J call TRBJ1-5, with 7 nucleotides matching TRBD1. The CDR3 sequence: CASSQDQGGGQPQHF. The CDR3 nucleotides read TGCGCCAGCAGCCAAGATCAAGGGGGCGGGCAGCCCCAGCATTTT.